These 10 T cell receptor beta chains were sequenced from one sample in a study of T-cell reconstitution after alpha-beta-depleted transplantation in children. As it was prepared, the TCRbeta library received unique molecular identifiers. TCRdb re-called the PCR reads through MiXCR, storing one row per CDR3 protein. Of 750,000 to 950,000 distinct CDR3 sequences detected, 16% appear once; the ten largest clones hold approximately 5%. Sequencing was performed on PBMCs, mostly from graft donor cells, taken 360 days after TCRalphabeta/CD19-depleted stem cell transplant. Receptors originate from a male patient between 10 and 17 years old who had a stem cell transplant for acute lymphoblastic leukemia, so the T cells may come from the graft donor.

The chain recombines TRBV10-3 with TRBJ2-7; TRBD2 agrees at 10 bases. The germline gives CDR1 ENHRY, CDR2 SYGVKD. V lost 3 bases, J lost 7 bases, and 6 bases stayed unmatched. The CDR3 totals 14 residues. This chain's CDR3 is CAISDPGLAREQYF. In nucleotides, the CDR3 is TGTGCCATCAGTGACCCGGGACTAGCGCGAGAGCAGTACTTC.

V and J are TRBV27 and TRBJ2-7, with TRBD2 identical over 7 bases. This CDR3 comprises 15 residues. V shed 5 bases and J 7 bases; nucleotides not matched to a gene: 14. The V gene's germline CDR1 is MNHEY and CDR2 SMNVEV (reference sequence). In nucleotides, the CDR3 is TGTGCCAGCAGTCTCCGACTAGCCTCGGCTTGGGAGCAGTACTTC. It is translated as CASSLRLASAWEQYF.

There are a few counts of this clonotype. The rearrangement uses TRBV7-3 and TRBJ2-3; the D gene is possibly TRBD2 (5 bases). Germline CDR1 and CDR2: SGHTA and FQGTGA. This CDR3 spans 16 amino acids. The ends were cut back, 5 bases at V and 5 bases at J, with 20 bases in the middle. CDR3 region: CASSPLWPYGRDTQYF. CDR3 nucleotides: TGTGCCAGCAGCCCCCTTTGGCCCTATGGGAGAGATACGCAGTATTTT.

This clonotype was counted once. This chain connects TRBV4-2 to TRBJ2-1; the D gene could be TRBD1 or TRBD2 (6 bases each). CDR3 length: 15 residues. Per the germline V gene, CDR1 is LGHNA and CDR2 is YNFKEQ. Trimming took off 2 bases at V and 7 bases at J, with 15 bases between the two ends. CDR3 amino acids: CASSQLGAAGNEQFF. The CDR3 nucleotides are TGTGCCAGCAGCCAACTGGGGGCCGCGGGAAATGAGCAGTTCTTC.

The table lists this clonotype with a few counts. The chain is built from TRBV6-1 and TRBJ1-2; D not certain. V was trimmed by 6 bases and J by 8 bases, leaving 16 bases between them. The germline gives CDR1 MNHNS, CDR2 SASEGT. This CDR3 contains 13 residues. The CDR3 nucleotides are TGTGCCAGCAGCCTAGACCTTCTTGGGGGCTACACCTTC. Protein: CASSLDLLGGYTF.

This clonotype was counted ten times or more. The genes are TRBV24-1 and TRBJ2-7; 15 bases are a match to TRBD2. V was clipped by 7 bases and J by 2 bases; unmatched bases: 5. The CDR3 contains 16 residues. Per germline, CDR1 KGHDR and CDR2 SFDVKD. The CDR3 spells CATRKGLAGGTYEQYF. DNA of the CDR3: TGTGCCACCAGGAAGGGACTAGCGGGAGGCACCTACGAGCAGTACTTC.

V and J are TRBV6-4 and TRBJ2-1; no definite D call. The CDR3 has 12 residues. V dropped 10 bases and J dropped 1 base, with 8 bases sitting between them. Germline V lookup: CDR1 MRHNA, CDR2 SNTAGT. The CDR3 loop is CAIWGSYNEQFF. In nucleotides, the CDR3 is TGTGCCATCTGGGGTTCCTACAATGAGCAGTTCTTC.

The J gene is TRBJ2-5, the V gene TRBV7-8, with D tentatively TRBD1 (6 bases). Germline V CDR1 and CDR2: SGHVS, FQNEAQ. CDR3 length: 16 amino acids. V gave up 1 base and J gave up 0 bases, with 12 bases separating them. For the CDR3, the DNA is TGTGCCAGCAGCTTAGTGGGTGGGGGCCACCAAGAGACCCAGTACTTC. This gives the protein CASSLVGGGHQETQYF.

In this sample, this clonotype turned up a few times. The rearrangement links TRBV20-1 to TRBJ2-3; the D is unclear. The germline V gene encodes CDR1 DFQATT and CDR2 SNEGSKA (reference sequence). Trimming cost V 0 bases and J 4 bases, with 17 bases left between them. This CDR3 spans 16 amino acids. The CDR3: CSARDLGRIEADTQYF. The CDR3, as DNA: TGCAGTGCTAGAGATCTCGGGCGGATAGAGGCAGATACGCAGTATTTT.

The V gene is TRBV20-1, the J gene TRBJ2-3, with D perhaps TRBD1 or TRBD2 (5 bases each). V lost 5 bases to trimming and J lost 5 bases, with 14 bases between them. This CDR3 has 13 residues. CDR1 and CDR2 from the germline V gene are DFQATT and SNEGSKA (reference sequence). The CDR3 sequence is CSAVSGALDTQYF. Here the CDR3 DNA reads TGCAGTGCTGTTTCCGGGGCCCTAGATACGCAGTATTTT.